This is a list of T cell receptor beta chains from one sample in a study of blood T cell repertoires in COVID-19. Profiling relied on immunoSEQ multiplex PCR, and the TCRdb table lists in-frame clones only, not all of them. The sample has about 87,000 clones, approximately 86% seen once. Sample: peripheral blood. Source of these receptors: a middle-aged man with acute or convalescent COVID-19. Each CDR3 is given with its conserved first and last residue. A D gene is named only where the DNA matches it firmly. Rows give clone size only sometimes, using once, few, many, or a class for an expanded clone.

clone size	V gene	J gene	D gene	CDR3 DNA	CDR3 protein
-	TRBV2	TRBJ1-2	-	TGTGCCAGCAGTGAAAGTAAAGCTAGTAACTATGGCTACACCTTC	CASSESKASNYGYTF
-	TRBV5-5	TRBJ1-1	TRBD1	TGTGCCAGCAGCTGGATGACAGGGGGCTTGACTGAAGCTTTCTTT	CASSWMTGGLTEAFF
-	TRBV7-8	TRBJ2-7	TRBD2	TGTGCCAGCAGCCAGGGACTAGCGGGGGGAAACTCCTACGAGCAGTACTTC	CASSQGLAGGNSYEQYF
-	TRBV7-3	TRBJ1-6	-	TGTGCCAGCAGCTTAGGAGTTAATTCACCCCTCCACTTT	CASSLGVNSPLHF
-	TRBV2	TRBJ2-1	TRBD2	TGTGCCAGCCGGACTAGCGCCCACAATGAGCAGTTCTTC	CASRTSAHNEQFF
-	TRBV30	TRBJ1-5	-	TGTGCCTGGGGTGGGAGGGGCAATCAGCCCCAGCATTTT	CAWGGRGNQPQHF
-	TRBV6-1	TRBJ2-3	-	TGTGCCAGCAGTGACCAGGGGGGAACAGATACGCAGTATTTT	CASSDQGGTDTQYF
once	TRBV7-7	TRBJ2-3	TRBD2	TGTGCTAGCAGCCCTGGACTAGCGGGGACCACAGATACGCAGTATTTT	CASSPGLAGTTDTQYF
-	TRBV6-5	TRBJ1-1	TRBD1	TGTGCCAGCAGCCGGGACAGTGACACTGAAGCTTTCTTT	CASSRDSDTEAFF
-	TRBV5-1	TRBJ2-5	-	TGCGCCAGCAGCCCCCAGGGCGAGACCCAGTACTTC	CASSPQGETQYF
-	TRBV10-3	TRBJ2-7	TRBD2	TGTGCCATCAGTGTTGGGCTAGCGGGAGACGAGCAGTACTTC	CAISVGLAGDEQYF
-	TRBV6-2/TRBV6-3	TRBJ1-5	-	TGTGCCAGCAGTTACTCTACTCCCCAGGGGTCGCCCCAGCATTTT	CASSYSTPQGSPQHF
-	TRBV19	TRBJ2-3	TRBD1	TGTGCCAGTAGGGGACAGGGGAATCCAGATACGCAGTATTTT	CASRGQGNPDTQYF
-	TRBV9	TRBJ1-1	-	TGTGCCAGCAGCGTAGACGCGGGCGGCACTGAAGCTTTCTTT	CASSVDAGGTEAFF
-	TRBV19	TRBJ1-5	-	TGTGCCAGTGGTGTAGGAGATCGGCAGCCCCAGCATTTT	CASGVGDRQPQHF
-	TRBV30	TRBJ2-7	-	TGTGCCTGGAGCGGACAGCAAGAATACGAGCAGTACTTC	CAWSGQQEYEQYF
-	TRBV6-2/TRBV6-3	TRBJ1-5	TRBD1	TGTGCCAGCAGCCGCGGACAGGGAAATCAGCCCCAGCATTTT	CASSRGQGNQPQHF
-	TRBV5-5	TRBJ1-4	-	TGTGCCAGCAGCCTTATACAGGGAGAAGGTGAAAAACTGTTTTTT	CASSLIQGEGEKLFF